The 18 T cell receptor beta chains listed next were all sequenced from one sample in a study of CD8+CD57+ T cells in acquired aplastic anemia. It was patients with CD8+CD57+ cell expansion by flow cytometry who were chosen for sequencing. Genomic DNA, serving as template, underwent TCR beta VDJ and CDR3 profiling. TCRdb itself ran the reads through MiXCR, one entry per CDR3 protein. The sample includes under 350,000 distinct CDR3 sequences, 50% to 65% seen only once; the top ten take 1.3%. Sequencing was performed on sorted CD4+, CD8+, or CD8+CD57+ T cells (not recorded which) from PBMCs. These receptors originate from a human donor with aplastic anemia.

The chain uses TRBV7-8 and TRBJ2-2; D ambiguous. The CDR3 covers 16 residues. V was shortened by 3 bases and J by 0 bases, with 11 bases between the two germline ends. Germline CDR1 reads SGHVS; CDR2 reads FQNEAQ. In DNA form, the CDR3 reads TGTGCCAGCAGCTTCTCGGCAGAAACGAACACCGGGGAGCTGTTTTTT. Protein sequence: CASSFSAETNTGELFF.

The CDR3 sequence: CSAKGSNQPQHF. The CDR3 DNA reads as TGCAGTGCTAAAGGGAGCAATCAGCCCCAGCATTTT. The chain links TRBV20-1 to TRBJ1-5; D is uncertain. The germline V and J ends were trimmed by 4 bases and 1 base, with 5 bases remaining between them. The germline V gene has CDR1 DFQATT and CDR2 SNEGSKA (reference sequence). The CDR3 is made up of 12 amino acids.

V gene TRBV10-3 combines with J gene TRBJ1-5, with 7 bases fitting TRBD1. Trimming at V came to 10 bases and at J to 1 base, leaving 13 bases not matched to a gene. CDR1 is ENHRY and CDR2 is SYGVKD in the germline V gene. The CDR3 has 16 residues. CDR3 sequence reads: CASIPGGGRSNQPQHF. As DNA, the CDR3 is TGTGCCAGCATCCCAGGGGGGGGGCGGAGCAATCAGCCCCAGCATTTT.

The rearrangement links TRBV24-1 to TRBJ2-2, with TRBD2 identical over 10 bases. Germline CDR1 is KGHDR and CDR2 is SFDVKD. This CDR3 has 15 residues. The ends lost 4 bases at V and 8 bases at J; junction bases unmatched: 6. CDR3 DNA sequence: TGTGCCACCAGTGACCCCTCTAGCGGGAGTGGGGAGCTGTTTTTT. It translates to CATSDPSSGSGELFF.

This clonotype occurred many times. The chain carries TRBV4-2 and TRBJ2-7; 13 bases are shared with TRBD2. CDR1 is LGHNA and CDR2 is YNFKEQ in the germline V gene. Germline trimming cut 4 bases from V and 7 bases from J; bases unmatched to any gene: 7. CDR3 length: 15 residues. CDR3 bases: TGTGCCAGCAGCCCCCGGACTAGCGGGAGCGGGGAGCAGTACTTC. It is translated as CASSPRTSGSGEQYF.

Turning to this clonotype: As the CDR3 is not closed by the conserved phenylalanine or tryptophan, this likely results from a read error. The chain uses TRBV11-2 and TRBJ2-7; 8 nucleotides line up with TRBD2. The V gene's germline CDR1 is SGHAT and CDR2 FQNNGV. This CDR3 region has 17 residues. Trimming took 1 base from V and 3 from J; bases not matched to a gene: 11. CDR3 nucleotides: TGTGCCAGCAGCTTAGGGGGAAAGCGGGGGCTAGGCTACGAGCAGTACTAC. Encoded protein: CASSLGGKRGLGYEQYY.

This clonotype was picked up one time. J is TRBJ1-3 and V is TRBV20-1; D remains ambiguous. The length of the CDR3 is 15 residues. Trimming stripped 0 bases from V and 1 base from J, with 10 bases between. Germline V gene sequence: CDR1 DFQATT, CDR2 SNEGSKA (reference sequence). Here the CDR3 reads CSARDQQNSGNTIYF. The CDR3 DNA sequence: TGCAGTGCTAGAGATCAGCAGAATTCTGGAAACACCATATATTTT.

This clonotype has a count of ten or more. The CDR3 DNA reads TGTGCCAGCAGTCCGACAGGGGGCGCGGGACAGCCCCAGCATTTT. As protein: CASSPTGGAGQPQHF. The chain employs TRBV7-9 and TRBJ1-5; TRBD1 agrees at 10 bases. Germline V gene data show CDR1 as SEHNR and CDR2 as FQNEAQ (reference sequence). CDR3 size: 15 residues. The V gene end was trimmed by 6 bases and the J gene end by 7 bases; junction bases not matched to a gene: 9.

The chain combines TRBV2 with TRBJ2-1; D gene uncertain. The CDR3 covers 13 residues. Germline CDR1 reads SNHLY; CDR2 reads FYNNEI. Trimming shortened V by 2 bases and J by 5 bases, and 7 bases separated the two germline ends. The CDR3 sequence: CASSEQGNNEQFF. CDR3 sequence (DNA): TGTGCCAGCAGTGAACAAGGGAACAATGAGCAGTTCTTC.

V is TRBV29-1 and J is TRBJ1-2; D gene unclear. V shed 7 bases and J shed 1 base, with 7 bases lying between them. This CDR3 has 11 residues. Germline assignment: CDR1 SQVTM and CDR2 ANQGSEA. The CDR3: CSGTDNYGYTF. The CDR3 region has the DNA TGCAGCGGGACGGATAACTATGGCTACACCTTC. Combining the CDR3 with reference TRBV29-1 and TRBJ1-2 gives the whole variable domain SAVISQKPSRDICQRGTSLTIQCQVDSQVTMMFWYRQQPGQSLTLIATANQGSEATYESGFVIDKFPISRPNLTFSTLTVSNMSPEDSSIYLCSGTDNYGYTFGSGTRLTVV.

The chain couples TRBV20-1 to TRBJ2-7, with 8 bases matching TRBD1. V gave up 5 bases and J gave up 4 bases; unmatched junction bases: 10. The CDR3 contains 14 residues. Germline V gene sequence: CDR1 DFQATT, CDR2 SNEGSKA (reference sequence). In DNA, the CDR3 is TGCAGTGCTGTGTCCGGGACAGGTGTTTACGAGCAGTACTTC. This sequence encodes CSAVSGTGVYEQYF.

This clonotype was recorded at least ten times. This sequence joins TRBV5-6 and TRBJ2-3, with 10 nucleotides matching TRBD2. The trim removed 7 bases at V and 4 bases at J, leaving 9 bases unmatched. Per germline, CDR1 SGHDT and CDR2 YYEEEE. The CDR3 contains 15 residues. DNA for the CDR3: TGTGCCAGCTTCGAGCGGGGGGGCCTTGCAGATACGCAGTATTTT. Encoded protein: CASFERGGLADTQYF.

This chain uses TRBV5-5 with TRBJ1-1; D may be TRBD1 (6 bases). Trimming cost V 2 bases and J 7 bases, with 12 bases left between them. CDR1 is SGHKS and CDR2 is YYEKEE in the germline V gene (reference sequence). The CDR3 is made up of 13 amino acids. The CDR3 DNA follows: TGTGCCAGCAGCTTTGGACAGTACCGTGAAGCTTTCTTT. Translating it yields CASSFGQYREAFF.

V and J are TRBV7-2 and TRBJ2-7; D perhaps matches TRBD2 (5 bases). Germline V gene lookup returns CDR1 SGHTA and CDR2 FQGNSA. Trimming pared 4 bases from V and 0 bases from J, leaving 13 bases between. The CDR3 loop spans 15 amino acids. CDR3 sequence (DNA): TGTGCCAGCAGCTCCATTCGGGGTAGCTCCTACGAGCAGTACTTC. This translates into CASSSIRGSSYEQYF.

The chain couples TRBV5-1 to TRBJ2-5; D is perhaps TRBD2 (6 bases). Germline assignment: CDR1 SGHRS and CDR2 YFSETQ. V gave up 1 base and J gave up 4 bases, with 20 bases separating them. The CDR3 contains 17 residues. CDR3 sequence reads: CASSLTGRGGERETQYF. CDR3 coding DNA: TGCGCCAGCAGCTTGACTGGGCGGGGCGGGGAGCGAGAGACCCAGTACTTC. Full variable domain (outside the CDR3, taken from reference TRBV5-1 and TRBJ2-5): KAGVTQTPRYLIKTRGQQVTLSCSPISGHRSVSWYQQTPGQGLQFLFEYFSETQRNKGNFPGRFSGRQFSNSRSEMNVSTLELGDSALYLCASSLTGRGGERETQYFGPGTRLLVL.

V and J are TRBV15 and TRBJ2-3, with 8 bases identical to TRBD2. J lost 4 bases, V lost 5 bases, and 8 bases had no gene match. Per germline, CDR1 LNHNV and CDR2 YYDKDF (reference sequence). The CDR3 contains 15 residues. The CDR3 protein is CATSLGGGSSDTQYF. CDR3 DNA sequence: TGTGCCACCAGCCTCGGGGGGGGTTCATCAGATACGCAGTATTTT.

The rearrangement uses TRBV12-3 or TRBV12-4 and TRBJ2-1; D uncertain. Trimming removed 3 bases from V and 7 bases from J, with 16 bases in between. The CDR3 runs 15 residues. The CDR3 nucleotides read TGTGCCAGCAGTTTTTGGGTAGTTGGAGATAATGAGCAGTTCTTC. Translating it yields CASSFWVVGDNEQFF.

This chain joins TRBV6-5 and TRBJ2-7; D unclear. The CDR3 runs to 15 residues. Germline CDR1 MNHEY, CDR2 SVGAGI. Trimming removed 4 bases from V and 6 bases from J, with 19 bases in between. CDR3 sequence: CASSWGEIATFEQYF. The CDR3 region has the DNA TGTGCCAGCAGTTGGGGTGAGATAGCTACGTTCGAGCAGTACTTC.